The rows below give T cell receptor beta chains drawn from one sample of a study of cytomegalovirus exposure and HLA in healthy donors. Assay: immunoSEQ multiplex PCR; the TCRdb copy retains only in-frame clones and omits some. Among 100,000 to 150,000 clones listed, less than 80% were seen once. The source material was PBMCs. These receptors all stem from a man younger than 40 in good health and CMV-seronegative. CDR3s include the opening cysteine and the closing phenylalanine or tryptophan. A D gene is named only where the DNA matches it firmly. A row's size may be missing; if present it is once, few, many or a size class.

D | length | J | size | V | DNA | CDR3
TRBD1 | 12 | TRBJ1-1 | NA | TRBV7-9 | TGTTCCAGCAGGGACAGGGGATCTGAAGCTTTCTTT | CSSRDRGSEAFF
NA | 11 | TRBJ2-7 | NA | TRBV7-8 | TGTGCCAGCAGCTCCACCTACGAGCAGTACTTC | CASSSTYEQYF
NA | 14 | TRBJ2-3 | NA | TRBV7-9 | TGTGCCAGCAGCCCCGTCCTTAGCCCAGATACGCAGTATTTT | CASSPVLSPDTQYF
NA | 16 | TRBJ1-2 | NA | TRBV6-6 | TGTGCCAGCATTTCTTCCGGGGGAATGGCTAACTATGGCTACACCTTC | CASISSGGMANYGYTF
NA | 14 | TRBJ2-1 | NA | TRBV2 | TGTGCCACCACACAGGAAGTGTCGATCAATGAGCAGTTCTTC | CATTQEVSINEQFF
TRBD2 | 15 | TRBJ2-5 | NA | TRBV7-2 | TGTGCCAGCAGCGACAAGCGGGGGGGCAGCGAGACCCAGTACTTC | CASSDKRGGSETQYF
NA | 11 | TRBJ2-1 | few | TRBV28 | TGTGCCAGCAGCAGTTTGAATGAGCAGTTCTTC | CASSSLNEQFF
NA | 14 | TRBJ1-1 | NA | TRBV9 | TGTGCCAGCAGCGCCGCCGCGGGGGGAACTGAAGCTTTCTTT | CASSAAAGGTEAFF
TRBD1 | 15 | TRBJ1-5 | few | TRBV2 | TGTGCCAGCAGTGAAAGACAGGGAAGCAATCAGCCCCAGCATTTT | CASSERQGSNQPQHF
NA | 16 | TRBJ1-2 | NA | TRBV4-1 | TGCGCCAGCAGCCAAGAGTCAGGCCCCCGCTCTGATGGCTACACCTTC | CASSQESGPRSDGYTF
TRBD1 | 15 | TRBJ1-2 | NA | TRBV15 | TGTGCCACCAGCATAGACATTACAGGGGGCGTTGGCTACACCTTC | CATSIDITGGVGYTF
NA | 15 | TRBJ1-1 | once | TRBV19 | TGTGCCAGTACCCAGGGAAGATTATGGAACACTGAAGCTTTCTTT | CASTQGRLWNTEAFF
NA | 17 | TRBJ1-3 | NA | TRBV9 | TGTGCCAGCAGCTCACCATTAAGGGGCCTCTTAGGAAACACCATATATTTT | CASSSPLRGLLGNTIYF
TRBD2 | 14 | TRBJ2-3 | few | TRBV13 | TGTGCCAGCAGCTTCGGTGGTAGCGGGGGGACGCAGTATTTT | CASSFGGSGGTQYF
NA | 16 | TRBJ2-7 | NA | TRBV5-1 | TGCGCCAGCAGCTTGTCTGGGCGGGTAAGCTCCTACGAGCAGTACTTC | CASSLSGRVSSYEQYF
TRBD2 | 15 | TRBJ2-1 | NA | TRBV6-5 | TGTGCCAGCAGTTACTCAGTAGCGGGGGATAATGAGCAGTTCTTC | CASSYSVAGDNEQFF
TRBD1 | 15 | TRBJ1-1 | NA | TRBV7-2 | TGTGCCAGCAGCTGGACGACAGGGGGCACCACTGAAGCTTTCTTT | CASSWTTGGTTEAFF
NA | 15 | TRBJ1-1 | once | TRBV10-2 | TGCGCCAGCACAAGAGGCCCGATCGGGAACACTGAAGCTTTCTTT | CASTRGPIGNTEAFF
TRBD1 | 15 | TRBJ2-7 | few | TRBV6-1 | TGTGCCAGCAGTGAAGGGGGGACAGGGGGGTACGAGCAGTACTTC | CASSEGGTGGYEQYF
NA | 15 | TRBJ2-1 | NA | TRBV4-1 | TGCGCCAGCAGCCTGAGGGGCGCGGGGTACAATGAGCAGTTCTTC | CASSLRGAGYNEQFF
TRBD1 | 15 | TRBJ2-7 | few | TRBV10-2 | TGCGCCAGCAGCTCATTCCGGGACAGGGGGCCCGAGCAGTACTTC | CASSSFRDRGPEQYF
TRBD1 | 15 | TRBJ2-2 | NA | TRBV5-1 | TGCGCCAGCAGCTTCCGGGACAGCACCACCGGGGAGCTGTTTTTT | CASSFRDSTTGELFF
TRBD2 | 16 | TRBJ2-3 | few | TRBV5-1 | TGCGCCAGCAGCAAGACTAGCGGGGGACGCCCAGATACGCAGTATTTT | CASSKTSGGRPDTQYF
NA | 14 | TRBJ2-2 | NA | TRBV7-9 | TGTGCCAGCAGCTTAACGATAACGGCCGGGGAGCTGTTTTTT | CASSLTITAGELFF
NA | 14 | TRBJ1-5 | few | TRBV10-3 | TGTGCCATCAGTGAGAGTGGGCCAAATCAGCCCCAGCATTTT | CAISESGPNQPQHF
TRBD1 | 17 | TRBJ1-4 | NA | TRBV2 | TGTGCCAGCAGTGCCGGACAAACAGGGGGCCACCATGAAAAACTGTTTTTT | CASSAGQTGGHHEKLFF
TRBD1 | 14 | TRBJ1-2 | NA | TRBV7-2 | TGTGCCAGCAGCTTAAGAGACAGGGTGAAGGGCTACACCTTC | CASSLRDRVKGYTF
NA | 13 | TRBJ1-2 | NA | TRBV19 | TGTGCCAGTAGGGGTCTGGGAGTCTATGGCTACACCTTC | CASRGLGVYGYTF
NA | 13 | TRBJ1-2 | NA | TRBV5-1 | TGCGCCAGCAGCTTGGGGGGGGACTATGGCTACACCTTC | CASSLGGDYGYTF
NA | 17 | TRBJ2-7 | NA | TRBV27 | TGTGCCAGCACCCCGATTCGGTTTTCAGGGGTCCCCTACGAGCAGTACTTC | CASTPIRFSGVPYEQYF
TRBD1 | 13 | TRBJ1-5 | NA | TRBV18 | TGTGCCAGCTCAGGACAGGTTAATCAGCCCCAGCATTTT | CASSGQVNQPQHF
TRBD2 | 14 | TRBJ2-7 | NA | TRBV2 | TGTGCCAGCAGTGAACCAGCGGGGTTAAACGAGCAGTACTTC | CASSEPAGLNEQYF
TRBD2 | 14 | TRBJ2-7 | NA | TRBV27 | TGTGCCAGCAGCCAGCGGGGGGCCCTCTACGAGCAGTACTTC | CASSQRGALYEQYF
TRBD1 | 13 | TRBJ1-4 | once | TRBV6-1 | TGTGCCATACCGGGACAGGGACGAGAAAAACTGTTTTTT | CAIPGQGREKLFF
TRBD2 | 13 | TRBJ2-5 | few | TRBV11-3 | TGTGCCAGCAGTCGAGGACTAGAAGAGACCCAGTACTTC | CASSRGLEETQYF
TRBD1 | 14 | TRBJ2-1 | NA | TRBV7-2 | TGTGCCAGCAGCTCAGGGGGCGCAATCAATGAGCAGTTCTTC | CASSSGGAINEQFF
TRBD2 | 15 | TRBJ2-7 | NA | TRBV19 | TGTGCCAGTACCCCGAGCGGGGGGGGCTCCTACGAGCAGTACTTC | CASTPSGGGSYEQYF
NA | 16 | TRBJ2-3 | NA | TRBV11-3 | TGTGCCAGCAGCTTAGAGGGTTTTGAGGGCACAGATACGCAGTATTTT | CASSLEGFEGTDTQYF
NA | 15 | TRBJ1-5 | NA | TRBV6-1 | TGTGCCAGCAACTACGGCGGGACTGCTAATCAGCCCCAGCATTTT | CASNYGGTANQPQHF
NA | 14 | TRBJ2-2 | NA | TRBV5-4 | TGTGCCAGCAGCTTAAGAGGACTCACCGGGGAGCTGTTTTTT | CASSLRGLTGELFF